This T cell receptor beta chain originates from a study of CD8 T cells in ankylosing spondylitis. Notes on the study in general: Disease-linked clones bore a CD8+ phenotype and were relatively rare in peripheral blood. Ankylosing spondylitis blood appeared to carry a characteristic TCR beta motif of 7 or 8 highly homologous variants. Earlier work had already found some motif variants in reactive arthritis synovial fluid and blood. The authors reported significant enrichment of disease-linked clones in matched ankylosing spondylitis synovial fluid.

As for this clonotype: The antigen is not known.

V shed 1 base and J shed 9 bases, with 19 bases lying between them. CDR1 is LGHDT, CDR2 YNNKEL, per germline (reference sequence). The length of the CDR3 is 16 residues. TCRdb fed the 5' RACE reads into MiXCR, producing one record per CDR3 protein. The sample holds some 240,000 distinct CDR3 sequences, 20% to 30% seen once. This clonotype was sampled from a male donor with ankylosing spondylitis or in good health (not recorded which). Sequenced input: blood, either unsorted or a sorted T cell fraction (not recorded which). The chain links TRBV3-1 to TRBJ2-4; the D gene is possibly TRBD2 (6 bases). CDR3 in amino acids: CASSQGGVPGSGIQYF. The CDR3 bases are TGTGCCAGCAGCCAAGGGGGGGTGCCCGGGTCGGGCATTCAGTACTTC.